This TCR beta chain stems from a study of T-cell reconstitution after alpha-beta-depleted transplantation in children. This clonotype was detected a few times. Unique molecular identifiers featured in how the TCRbeta library was prepared. TCRdb used MiXCR to reprocess the PCR reads, holding one entry per CDR3 protein. The data show some 300,000 distinct CDR3 sequences, with about a tenth seen just once and roughly 2.5% held by the top ten. V lost 8 bases and J lost 8; bases outside the gene matches: 13. This CDR3 has 15 residues. From germline, CDR1 is MGHRA and CDR2 YSYEKL. V and J are TRBV4-1 and TRBJ2-1; TRBD2 matches 9 bases. This sequence was found in a human donor who donated a stem cell graft to a child with acute lymphoblastic leukemia. Specimen: PBMCs from the stem cell graft donor, collected from the stem cell graft. CDR3 protein: CASRTGLAGRDEQFF. In DNA form, the CDR3 reads TGCGCCAGCCGAACGGGGCTAGCGGGAAGGGATGAGCAGTTCTTC.